This T cell receptor (beta chain) was recovered during a study of response to subunit inactivated influenza vaccine. The study's findings and limits: The authors offered the suggestion that each seasonal influenza vaccination recruits few new T cells.

From the RT-PCR reads, TCRdb called clonotypes with MiXCR, one entry per CDR3 protein. The profile shows about 700,000 distinct CDR3 sequences, 14% of them singletons. Germline V gene data show CDR1 as SGHTA and CDR2 as FQGNSA. The CDR3 totals 15 residues. The V gene lost 5 bases and the J gene lost 4 bases, with 17 bases spanning the gap. Of note for this clonotype: What it binds is not known.

The receptor was derived from a man aged 50 to 60 who received an inactivated influenza vaccine. Here the sequenced sample was PBMCs from blood, taken 14 to 15 days before vaccination. J is TRBJ2-5 and V is TRBV7-2; D is possibly TRBD2 (6 bases). Here the CDR3 reads CASSPGLWDLETQYF. The DNA for the CDR3 is TGTGCCAGCAGCCCGGGACTCTGGGACTTAGAGACCCAGTACTTC.